The entry below gives a single TCR beta chain sequence along with its context. This receptor's antigen is unknown. With a much larger clone just one base away, this may be a read error. The cysteine opens and the phenylalanine closes a CDR3 of 16 amino acids. The sequence is cut down to CDR3 DNA, 48 bases in frame from base 1. The germline V gene encodes CDR1 SQVTM and CDR2 ANQGSEA. The data stem from a study of T cells in Graves' hyperthyroidism and ophthalmopathy (dated by TCRdb to about 2019). About the study as a whole: A discovery cohort of about a hundred patients, about 40 with Graves' ophthalmopathy and 55 to 65 with stable Graves' hyperthyroidism, was used to find distinguishing TCR V-J signatures. Prospective prediction of ophthalmopathy was tested in an independent validation cohort of 18 to 20 hyperthyroidism patients and around 16 patients who later progressed to ophthalmopathy. The 100 or so discovery patients were randomly split 7:3 into training and test sets. Thyroid tissue and blood T-cell repertoires from about six Graves' hyperthyroidism patients were also compared in the study. Once sampling was done, hyperthyroidism patients were given methimazole at a starting dose of 30 mg daily, whereas ophthalmopathy patients were given high-dose intravenous methylprednisolone. The paper describes TCR Vbeta CDR3 sequencing of 120 to 150 peripheral blood samples, made up of some 42 ophthalmopathy patients, some 76 hyperthyroidism patients and roughly 17 progressor patients.

Any patient with an uncontrolled infection, another autoimmune disease, pregnancy or lactation was excluded. Diagnoses were established on the basis of clinical symptoms, serum thyroxine and TRAb, thyroid ultrasound, and orbital computed tomography. Total RNA was extracted with Trizol reagent, and quality was checked on an Agilent 2100 Bioanalyzer. Amplification of TCR beta CDR3 regions was carried out from RNA transcripts. The TCR CDR3 was subjected to a first round of RT-PCR using the HTBI primer set and the Qiagen OneStep RT-PCR kit. Libraries were constructed in a second round of multiplex PCR, after which size selection and purification were carried out. The libraries were sequenced on an Illumina HiSeq2000 using paired-end 100 bp reads. Per the authors' processing: Raw data were processed with SOAPnuke, discarding reads with adapters, uncalled bases, mean Phred below 15, or no exact constant-primer or identifier match. COPE v1.2.5 was used to merge the high-quality paired reads, and each unique nucleotide sequence was defined as a clonotype. MiTCR v1.1 was used to align the clonotypes against IMGT TRBV, TRBD and TRBJ reference segments. Analysis was restricted to V-J combinations with a frequency above 0.0001, which covered roughly 99% of repertoires. The TCS score was defined as F50 (clonal expansion) divided by E x V (chaos), with BLOSUM62-based TCRdist calculated between CDR3 peptides within each V-J. Welch's t-statistics and random forest reduced 500 to 650 V-J features to roughly 13, which were used in a naive Bayes classifier (R e1071). The Morisita-Horn index was used to measure how similar the thyroid and blood repertoires were. The public reads were quality trimmed at Q25 with fastp and then assembled into clones with MiXCR by TCRdb, keeping productive beta chains. Entries are consolidated by CDR3 protein sequence, retaining the most common genes and DNA. In this record, the V and J calls reflect TCRdb's handling and not the investigators' own analysis. The table for this sample lists over 500,000 distinct CDR3 sequences; 40% to 50% of them were counted only once. The top ten constitute 44% of the sample.

Summary of the overall study and its limitations: In validation, the model predicted progression to ophthalmopathy with 65% to 71% sensitivity and less than 80% specificity, a median of 6.5 months before onset. Sample size was not statistically predetermined, and blinding of investigators to group allocation was not performed. A 13 V-J signature model separated ophthalmopathy from stable hyperthyroidism, with nearly 90% sensitivity and 81.08% specificity in cross-validation and 80%/75% in testing. Most expanded thyroid clonotypes (frequency above 0.001) were also detected in blood, a finding suggesting that blood repertoires may reflect thyroid immune responses.

Material: peripheral blood or thyroid tissue (not recorded which). The TCR sequence derives from an adult woman with Graves' disease, either hyperthyroidism or ophthalmopathy (not recorded which). The rearrangement combines TRBV29-1 with TRBJ2-2; 11 of the junction bases match TRBD2. The CDR3 region reads CSVMVSSGRNTGELLF. The base sequence is TGCAGCGTCATGGTGTCTAGCGGGAGGAACACCGGGGAGCTGCTTTTT.